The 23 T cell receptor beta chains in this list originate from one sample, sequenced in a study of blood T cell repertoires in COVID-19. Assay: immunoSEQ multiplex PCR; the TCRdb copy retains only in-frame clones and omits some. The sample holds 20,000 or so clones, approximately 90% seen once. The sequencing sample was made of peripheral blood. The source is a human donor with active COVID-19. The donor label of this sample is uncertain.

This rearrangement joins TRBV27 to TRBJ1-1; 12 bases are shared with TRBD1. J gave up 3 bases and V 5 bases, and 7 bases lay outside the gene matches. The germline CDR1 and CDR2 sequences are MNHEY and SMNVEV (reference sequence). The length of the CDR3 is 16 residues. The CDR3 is CASSPRDRGLHTEAFF. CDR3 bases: TGTGCCAGCAGTCCCCGGGACAGGGGGCTTCACACTGAAGCTTTCTTT.

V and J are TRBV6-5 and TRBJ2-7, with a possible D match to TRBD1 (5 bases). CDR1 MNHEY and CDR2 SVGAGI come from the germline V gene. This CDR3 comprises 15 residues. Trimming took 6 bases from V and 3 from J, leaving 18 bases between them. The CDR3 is CASRRRQTGYYEQYF. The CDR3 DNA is TGTGCCAGCAGGCGCCGACAGACGGGCTACTACGAGCAGTACTTC.

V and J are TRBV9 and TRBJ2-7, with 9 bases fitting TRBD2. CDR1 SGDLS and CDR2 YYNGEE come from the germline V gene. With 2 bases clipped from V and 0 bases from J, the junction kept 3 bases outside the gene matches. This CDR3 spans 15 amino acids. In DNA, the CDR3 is TGTGCCAGCAGCGTTGGACTAGCGAGCTCCTACGAGCAGTACTTC. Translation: CASSVGLASSYEQYF. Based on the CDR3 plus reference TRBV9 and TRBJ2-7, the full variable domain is DSGVTQTPKHLITATGQRVTLRCSPRSGDLSVYWYQQSLDQGLQFLIQYYNGEERAKGNILERFSAQQFPDLHSELNLSSLELGDSALYFCASSVGLASSYEQYFGPGTRLTVT.

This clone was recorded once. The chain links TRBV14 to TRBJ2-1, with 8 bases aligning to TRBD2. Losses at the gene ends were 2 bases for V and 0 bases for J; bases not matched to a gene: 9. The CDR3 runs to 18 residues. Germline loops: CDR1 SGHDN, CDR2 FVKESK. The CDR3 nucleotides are TGTGCCAGCAGCCAAAATAGCGGGACTTTTAGCTCCTACAATGAGCAGTTCTTC. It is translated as CASSQNSGTFSSYNEQFF.

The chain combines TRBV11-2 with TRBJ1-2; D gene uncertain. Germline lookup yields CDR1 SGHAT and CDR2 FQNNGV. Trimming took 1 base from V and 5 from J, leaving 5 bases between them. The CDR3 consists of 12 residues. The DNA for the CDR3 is TGTGCCAGCAGCTTAGGAGGTTATGGCTACACCTTC. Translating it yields CASSLGGYGYTF.

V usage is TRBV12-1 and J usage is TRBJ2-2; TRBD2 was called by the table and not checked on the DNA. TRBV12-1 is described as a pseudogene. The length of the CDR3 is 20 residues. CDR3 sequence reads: CASSLDFSGSSPANTGELFF. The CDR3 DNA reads TGTGCCAGCAGCTTAGACTTTAGCGGGAGTTCCCCCGCGAACACCGGGGAGCTGTTTTTT.

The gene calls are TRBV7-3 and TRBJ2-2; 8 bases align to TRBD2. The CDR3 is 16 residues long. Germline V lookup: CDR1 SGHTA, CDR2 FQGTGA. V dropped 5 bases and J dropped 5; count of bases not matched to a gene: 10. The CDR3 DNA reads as TGTGCCAGCAGCCCGAACGGGAGGGCGGTAACCGGGGAGCTGTTTTTT. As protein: CASSPNGRAVTGELFF. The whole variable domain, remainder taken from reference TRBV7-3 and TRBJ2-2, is GAGVSQTPSNKVTEKGKYVELRCDPISGHTALYWYRQSLGQGPEFLIYFQGTGAADDSGLPNDRFFAVRPEGSVSTLKIQRTERGDSAVYLCASSPNGRAVTGELFFGEGSRLTVL.

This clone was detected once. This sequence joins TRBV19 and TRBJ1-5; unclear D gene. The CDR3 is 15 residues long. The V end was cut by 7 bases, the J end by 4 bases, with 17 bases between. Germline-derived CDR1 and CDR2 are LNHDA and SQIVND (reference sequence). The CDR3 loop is CASTPRPRGNQPQHF. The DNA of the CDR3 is TGTGCCAGTACCCCCCGCCCCCGAGGAAATCAGCCCCAGCATTTT.

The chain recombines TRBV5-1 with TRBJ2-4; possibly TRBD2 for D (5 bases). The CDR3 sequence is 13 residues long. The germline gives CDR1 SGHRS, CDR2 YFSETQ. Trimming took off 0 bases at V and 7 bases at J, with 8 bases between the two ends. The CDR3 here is CASSLGTPNIQYF. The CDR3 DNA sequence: TGCGCCAGCAGCTTGGGGACTCCGAACATTCAGTACTTC.

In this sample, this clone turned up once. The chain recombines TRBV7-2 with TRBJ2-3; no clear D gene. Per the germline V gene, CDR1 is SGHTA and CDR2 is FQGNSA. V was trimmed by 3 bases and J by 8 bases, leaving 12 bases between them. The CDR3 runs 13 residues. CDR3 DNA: TGTGCCAGCAGCTTTGAGAGTAGTTCTACGCAGTATTTT. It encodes CASSFESSSTQYF.

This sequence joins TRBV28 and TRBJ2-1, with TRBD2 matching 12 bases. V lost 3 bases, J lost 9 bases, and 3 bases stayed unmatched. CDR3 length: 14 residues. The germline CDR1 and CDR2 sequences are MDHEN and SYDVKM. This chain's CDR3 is CASSFLAGGGEQFF. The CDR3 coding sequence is TGTGCCAGCAGTTTCCTAGCGGGAGGGGGTGAGCAGTTCTTC.

CDR3 DNA: TGTGCCAGCAGCGTAGGGCGGGCCATAGGAAATGAGCAGTTCTTC. Protein product: CASSVGRAIGNEQFF. The chain has TRBV9 and TRBJ2-1, with a weak D call TRBD2 (5 bases). From germline, CDR1 is SGDLS and CDR2 YYNGEE. This CDR3 comprises 15 residues. V shed 0 bases and J shed 7 bases, with 14 bases lying between them.

The DNA of the CDR3 is TGTGCCAGCAGTGGGGACACCCAAGAGACCCAGTACTTC. This codes for CASSGDTQETQYF. The chain carries TRBV2 and TRBJ2-5, with D perhaps matching TRBD1 (6 bases). V was shortened by 4 bases and J by 1 base, with 7 bases between the two germline ends. The germline gives CDR1 SNHLY, CDR2 FYNNEI. The CDR3 runs to 13 residues.

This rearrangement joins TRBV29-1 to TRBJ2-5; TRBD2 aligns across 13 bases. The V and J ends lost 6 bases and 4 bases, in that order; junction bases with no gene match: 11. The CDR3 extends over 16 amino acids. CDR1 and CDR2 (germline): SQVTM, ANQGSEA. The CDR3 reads CSVSTTSGRFIETQYF. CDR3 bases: TGCAGCGTATCAACGACTAGCGGGAGGTTCATAGAGACCCAGTACTTC.

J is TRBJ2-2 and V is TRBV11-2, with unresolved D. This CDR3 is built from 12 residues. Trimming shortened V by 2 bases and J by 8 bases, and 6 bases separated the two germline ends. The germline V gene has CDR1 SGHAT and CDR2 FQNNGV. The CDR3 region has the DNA TGTGCCAGCAGCTTAAGCAGGGGGGAGCTGTTTTTT. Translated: CASSLSRGELFF.

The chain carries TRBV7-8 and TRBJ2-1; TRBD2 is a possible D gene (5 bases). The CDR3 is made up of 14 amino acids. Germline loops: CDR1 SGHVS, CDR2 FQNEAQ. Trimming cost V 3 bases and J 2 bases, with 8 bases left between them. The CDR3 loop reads CASSFRETYNEQFF. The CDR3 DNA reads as TGTGCCAGCAGCTTCCGGGAAACCTACAATGAGCAGTTCTTC.

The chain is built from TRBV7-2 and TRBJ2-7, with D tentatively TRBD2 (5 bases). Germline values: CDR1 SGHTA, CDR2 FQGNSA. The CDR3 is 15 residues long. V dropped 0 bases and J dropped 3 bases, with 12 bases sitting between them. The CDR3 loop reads CASSLAPGKHYEQYF. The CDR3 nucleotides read TGTGCCAGCAGCTTAGCTCCGGGGAAACACTACGAGCAGTACTTC.

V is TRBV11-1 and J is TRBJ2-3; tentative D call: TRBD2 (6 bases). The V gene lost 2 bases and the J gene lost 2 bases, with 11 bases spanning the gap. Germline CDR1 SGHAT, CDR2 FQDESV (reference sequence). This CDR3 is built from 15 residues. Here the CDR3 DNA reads TGTGCCAGCAGCTTAAAGCTAGCGACCACAGATACGCAGTATTTT. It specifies CASSLKLATTDTQYF.

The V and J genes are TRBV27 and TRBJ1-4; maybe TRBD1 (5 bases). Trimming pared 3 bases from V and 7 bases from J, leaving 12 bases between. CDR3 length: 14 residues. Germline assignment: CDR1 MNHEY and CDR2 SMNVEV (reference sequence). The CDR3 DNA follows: TGTGCCAGCAGTTTCCAGGGAATGGGTGAAAAACTGTTTTTT. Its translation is CASSFQGMGEKLFF.

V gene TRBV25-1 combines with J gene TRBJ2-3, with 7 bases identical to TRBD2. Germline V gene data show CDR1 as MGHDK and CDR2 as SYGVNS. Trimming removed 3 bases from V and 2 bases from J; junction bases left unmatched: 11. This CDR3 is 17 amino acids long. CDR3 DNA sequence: TGTGCCAGCAGTGATTCCGTGTGGGAGGGCCCCACAGATACGCAGTATTTT. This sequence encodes CASSDSVWEGPTDTQYF.

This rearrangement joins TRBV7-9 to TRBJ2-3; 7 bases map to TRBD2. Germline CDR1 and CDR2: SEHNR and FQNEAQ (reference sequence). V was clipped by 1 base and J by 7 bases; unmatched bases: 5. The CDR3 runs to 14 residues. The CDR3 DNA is TGTGCCAGCAGCTTAGGCGGGAGTGGGTATACGCAGTATTTT. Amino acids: CASSLGGSGYTQYF.

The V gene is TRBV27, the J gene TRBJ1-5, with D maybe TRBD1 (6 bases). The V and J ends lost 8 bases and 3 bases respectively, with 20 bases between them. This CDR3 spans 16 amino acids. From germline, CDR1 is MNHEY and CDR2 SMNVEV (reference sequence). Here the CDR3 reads CASRPGQTTVNQPQHF. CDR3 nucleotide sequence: TGTGCCAGCCGACCCGGACAGACGACCGTCAATCAGCCCCAGCATTTT.

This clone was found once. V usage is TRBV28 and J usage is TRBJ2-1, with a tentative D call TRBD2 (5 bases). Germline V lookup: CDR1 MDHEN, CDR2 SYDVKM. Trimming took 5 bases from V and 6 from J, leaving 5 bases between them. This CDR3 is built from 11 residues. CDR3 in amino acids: CASSTSNEQFF. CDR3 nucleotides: TGTGCCAGCAGTACTAGCAATGAGCAGTTCTTC.